A selection of T cell receptor beta chains follows, all from one sample in a study of PD-1 blockade in classical Hodgkin lymphoma. Libraries were prepared by immunoSEQ multiplex PCR; TCRdb keeps only in-frame clonotypes and omits some of them. The sample lists tens of thousands of clones; approximately 92% were seen once. Specimen: peripheral blood mononuclear cells (PBMCs), collected before the second cycle of nivolumab. These receptor sequences come from a human donor with classical Hodgkin lymphoma. Both conserved end residues are part of each CDR3. The order of the fields is V gene, CDR3 protein.

v_gene: TRBV4-1; CDR3aa: CASSQVDGQGNGKLFF
v_gene: TRBV29-1; CDR3aa: CSGQGASSYEQYF
v_gene: TRBV9; CDR3aa: CASSVEIAGINEQFF
v_gene: TRBV15; CDR3aa: CATSISGTNYGYTF
v_gene: TRBV5-1; CDR3aa: CASSLTGEFTGELFF
v_gene: TRBV28; CDR3aa: CASSLYYEQYF
v_gene: TRBV9; CDR3aa: CASSHSGEQYF
v_gene: TRBV5-1; CDR3aa: CASSLGPLREQYF
v_gene: TRBV7-6; CDR3aa: CASSLDEYEQYF
v_gene: TRBV5-4; CDR3aa: CASSLATWGVNEKLFF
v_gene: TRBV6-1; CDR3aa: CASFSDRMNTEAFF
v_gene: TRBV11-2; CDR3aa: CASSLEWTELHEQYF
v_gene: TRBV5-5; CDR3aa: CASSYGGVLSGYTF
v_gene: TRBV2; CDR3aa: CASSGATGNQPQHF
v_gene: TRBV9; CDR3aa: CASSVGSGTHYEQYF
v_gene: TRBV5-1; CDR3aa: CASSPLGGPFYEQYF
v_gene: TRBV27; CDR3aa: CASTLPEALTDTQYF
v_gene: TRBV7-9; CDR3aa: CASSLTGGEFEKLFF
v_gene: TRBV2; CDR3aa: CASSNGMYQETQYF
v_gene: TRBV10-3; CDR3aa: CAISPNGGAKNEQFF
v_gene: TRBV7-9; CDR3aa: CASSLMALNVQGSGNTIYF
v_gene: TRBV19; CDR3aa: CASSAGTSGSYEQYF
v_gene: TRBV28; CDR3aa: CASSPGLFTGELFF
v_gene: TRBV4-1; CDR3aa: CASSQDEYREETDTQYF
v_gene: TRBV13; CDR3aa: CASSSGTSGSTGELFF
v_gene: TRBV2; CDR3aa: CASRRGYNEQFF
v_gene: TRBV30; CDR3aa: CAWRLAGAYEQYF
v_gene: TRBV6-1; CDR3aa: CASKKRDTPLETQYF
v_gene: TRBV29-1; CDR3aa: CSAAGPYEQYF
v_gene: TRBV11-2; CDR3aa: CASSLDLNNEQFF
v_gene: TRBV5-6; CDR3aa: CASSLETGFQGYTF
v_gene: TRBV4-1; CDR3aa: CASSQAPSLYEQYF
v_gene: TRBV2; CDR3aa: CASSEWSGGGETQYF
v_gene: TRBV28; CDR3aa: CASSLFSHRNIQYF
v_gene: TRBV2; CDR3aa: CASIVLAGGLYEQYF
v_gene: TRBV30; CDR3aa: CAWSDRAGPRNPYEQYF
v_gene: TRBV5-4; CDR3aa: CASSSGGRDAYNEQFF
v_gene: TRBV28; CDR3aa: CATAVSSGNTIYF